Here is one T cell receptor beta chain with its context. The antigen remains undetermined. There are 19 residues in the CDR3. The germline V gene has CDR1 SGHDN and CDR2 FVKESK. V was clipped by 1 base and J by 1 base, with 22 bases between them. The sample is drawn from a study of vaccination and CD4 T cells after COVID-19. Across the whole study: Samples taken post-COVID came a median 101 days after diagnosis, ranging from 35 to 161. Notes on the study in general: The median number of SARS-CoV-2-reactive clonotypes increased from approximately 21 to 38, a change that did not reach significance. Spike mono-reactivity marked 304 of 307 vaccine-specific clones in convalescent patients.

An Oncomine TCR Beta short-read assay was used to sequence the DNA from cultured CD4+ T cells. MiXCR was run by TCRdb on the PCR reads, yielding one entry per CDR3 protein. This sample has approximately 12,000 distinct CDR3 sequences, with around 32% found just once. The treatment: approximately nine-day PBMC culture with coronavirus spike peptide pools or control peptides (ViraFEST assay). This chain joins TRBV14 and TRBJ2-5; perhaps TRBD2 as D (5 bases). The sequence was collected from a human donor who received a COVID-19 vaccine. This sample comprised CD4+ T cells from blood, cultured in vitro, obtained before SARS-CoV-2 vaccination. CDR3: CASSQGGFLKWTAQETQYF. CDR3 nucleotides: TGTGCCAGCAGCCAAGGAGGGTTCTTAAAGTGGACTGCCCAAGAGACCCAGTACTTC. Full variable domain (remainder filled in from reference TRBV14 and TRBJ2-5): EAGVTQFPSHSVIEKGQTVTLRCDPISGHDNLYWYRRVMGKEIKFLLHFVKESKQDESGMPNNRFLAERTGGTYSTLKVQPAELEDSGVYFCASSQGGFLKWTAQETQYFGPGTRLLVL.